A selection of T cell receptor beta chains follows, all from one sample in a study of shared clonotypes between healthy human individuals. Profiling relied on immunoSEQ multiplex PCR, and the TCRdb table lists in-frame clones only, not all of them. This table has about 2 million clones, about 95% appearing once. The sequencing input was naive CD8+ T cells sorted from blood. Receptor source: a man aged 18 to 29 in good health. CDR3s include the opening cysteine and the closing phenylalanine or tryptophan. The D gene is left open where the match is weak. Clone size is stated in some rows and not others, as once, few, many or a class when expanded.

J gene: TRBJ2-2
clone size: -
D gene: TRBD2
CDR3 length: 17
V gene: TRBV13
CDR3 DNA: TGTGCCAGCAGCTCAGGACTAGCGGGAGCGAACACCGGGGAGCTGTTTTTT
CDR3 protein: CASSSGLAGANTGELFF

J gene: TRBJ1-1
clone size: -
D gene: TRBD1
CDR3 length: 15
V gene: TRBV7-9
CDR3 DNA: TGTGCCAGCAGCTTAGAAGGACAGGGAGACACTGAAGCTTTCTTT
CDR3 protein: CASSLEGQGDTEAFF

J gene: TRBJ2-7
clone size: -
D gene: -
CDR3 length: 12
V gene: TRBV6-5
CDR3 DNA: TGTGCCAGCGGGGCAGCCTCCTACGAGCAGTACTTC
CDR3 protein: CASGAASYEQYF

J gene: TRBJ1-6
clone size: -
D gene: -
CDR3 length: 11
V gene: TRBV6-1
CDR3 DNA: TGTGCCAGCAGAGTGGACTCACCCCTCCACTTT
CDR3 protein: CASRVDSPLHF

J gene: TRBJ2-7
clone size: once
D gene: -
CDR3 length: 15
V gene: TRBV6-6
CDR3 DNA: TGTGCCAGCAGTTACTCGAGCTCGGTCGACTACGAGCAGTACTTC
CDR3 protein: CASSYSSSVDYEQYF

J gene: TRBJ2-7
clone size: -
D gene: TRBD1
CDR3 length: 14
V gene: TRBV7-9
CDR3 DNA: TGTGCCAGCAGCCCTGGACAGGGGGCCCACGAGCAGTACTTC
CDR3 protein: CASSPGQGAHEQYF

J gene: TRBJ1-5
clone size: -
D gene: TRBD1
CDR3 length: 16
V gene: TRBV2
CDR3 DNA: TGTGCCAGCAGTATATCGACAGGGGAAACTAATCAGCCCCAGCATTTT
CDR3 protein: CASSISTGETNQPQHF

J gene: TRBJ2-7
clone size: -
D gene: -
CDR3 length: 14
V gene: TRBV6-6
CDR3 DNA: TGTGCCAGCAGTTCCTCCGACCAGGGATACGAGCAGTACTTC
CDR3 protein: CASSSSDQGYEQYF

J gene: TRBJ2-5
clone size: -
D gene: -
CDR3 length: 15
V gene: TRBV4-1
CDR3 DNA: TGCGCCAGCAGCCGGTCCGATGCGCGGCAAGAGACCCAGTACTTC
CDR3 protein: CASSRSDARQETQYF

J gene: TRBJ1-2
clone size: few
D gene: -
CDR3 length: 12
V gene: TRBV5-1
CDR3 DNA: TGCGCCAGCAGTACGGACAACTATGGCTACACCTTC
CDR3 protein: CASSTDNYGYTF

J gene: TRBJ2-7
clone size: -
D gene: TRBD2
CDR3 length: 13
V gene: TRBV6-1
CDR3 DNA: TGTGCCAGCAGGGGGACTAGCGACTACGAGCAGTACTTC
CDR3 protein: CASRGTSDYEQYF

J gene: TRBJ2-7
clone size: -
D gene: -
CDR3 length: 14
V gene: TRBV10-3
CDR3 DNA: TGTGCCATCAGTGAGGGGGGCAATACGTACGAGCAGTACTTC
CDR3 protein: CAISEGGNTYEQYF

J gene: TRBJ2-7
clone size: -
D gene: -
CDR3 length: 11
V gene: TRBV10-1
CDR3 DNA: TGCGCCAGCAGTGCAGGGCCCGAGCAGTACTTC
CDR3 protein: CASSAGPEQYF

J gene: TRBJ1-2
clone size: -
D gene: TRBD1
CDR3 length: 15
V gene: TRBV27
CDR3 DNA: TGTGCCAGCAGTTTATACACAGGGGCGGAAGATGGCTACACCTTC
CDR3 protein: CASSLYTGAEDGYTF

J gene: TRBJ2-4
clone size: -
D gene: TRBD2
CDR3 length: 16
V gene: TRBV2
CDR3 DNA: TGTGCCAGCAGCCTAGGGGAGGGCAGGGCCTTGCACATTCAGTACTTC
CDR3 protein: CASSLGEGRALHIQYF

J gene: TRBJ2-3
clone size: once
D gene: -
CDR3 length: 16
V gene: TRBV18
CDR3 DNA: TGTGCCAGCTCACCTCCGGTGTTTTCGGACACAGATACGCAGTATTTT
CDR3 protein: CASSPPVFSDTDTQYF

J gene: TRBJ2-4
clone size: few
D gene: TRBD2
CDR3 length: 15
V gene: TRBV2
CDR3 DNA: TGTGCCAGCAGTGAATGGCGGGAGGGGGTAAACATTCAGTACTTC
CDR3 protein: CASSEWREGVNIQYF

J gene: TRBJ2-7
clone size: -
D gene: TRBD1
CDR3 length: 15
V gene: TRBV6-5
CDR3 DNA: TGTGCCAGCACCGAATCCCTACAGGGGGCATACGAGCAGTACTTC
CDR3 protein: CASTESLQGAYEQYF

J gene: TRBJ1-1
clone size: once
D gene: -
CDR3 length: 14
V gene: TRBV4-1
CDR3 DNA: TGCGCCAGCAGCCCCTTGGGGGGGGGATATGAAGCTTTCTTT
CDR3 protein: CASSPLGGGYEAFF

J gene: TRBJ1-1
clone size: -
D gene: -
CDR3 length: 12
V gene: TRBV10-1
CDR3 DNA: TGCGCCAGCAGTCCAGGTCCCACTGAAGCTTTCTTT
CDR3 protein: CASSPGPTEAFF

J gene: TRBJ2-7
clone size: -
D gene: -
CDR3 length: 13
V gene: TRBV30
CDR3 DNA: TGTGCCTGGAGTTGGGGCCTGACCTACGAGCAGTACTTC
CDR3 protein: CAWSWGLTYEQYF

J gene: TRBJ1-1
clone size: -
D gene: TRBD1
CDR3 length: 13
V gene: TRBV10-2
CDR3 DNA: TGCGCCAGCGTGGGGACAGGGAGGTCTGAAGCTTTCTTT
CDR3 protein: CASVGTGRSEAFF

J gene: TRBJ2-7
clone size: once
D gene: TRBD2
CDR3 length: 13
V gene: TRBV10-3
CDR3 DNA: TGTGCCATCAGGGGCGGGGGCTCCTACGAGCAGTACTTC
CDR3 protein: CAIRGGGSYEQYF

J gene: TRBJ1-4
clone size: once
D gene: -
CDR3 length: 13
V gene: TRBV30
CDR3 DNA: TGTGCCTGGAGTACCGCGGGGGTTGAAAAACTGTTTTTT
CDR3 protein: CAWSTAGVEKLFF